A selection of T cell receptor beta chains follows, all from one sample in a study of T cells in Graves' hyperthyroidism and ophthalmopathy. In TCRdb, the multiplex PCR reads were re-called with MiXCR into one record per CDR3 protein. The table has approximately 400,000 distinct CDR3 sequences, approximately 12% seen once; the top ten hold around 20%. Sequenced sample: blood. Receptors were obtained from a man younger than 45 with Graves' hyperthyroidism that later progressed to Graves' ophthalmopathy. Each CDR3 is given with its conserved first and last residue. D genes are given only for firm matches. For some rows the clone size is stated as once, few or many, or as a class when expanded; others skip it.

many	TRBJ1-3	TRBV12-3/TRBV12-4	TRBD1	CASRAGQSSGNTIYF	TGTGCCAGCAGGGCGGGACAGAGCTCTGGAAACACCATATATTTT
many	TRBJ1-5	TRBV5-1	TRBD1	CASSLGQGASNQPQHF	TGCGCCAGCAGCCTGGGACAGGGGGCGAGCAATCAGCCCCAGCATTTT
once	TRBJ1-6	TRBV20-1	TRBD1	CSARTGQSPLHF	TGCAGTGCCCGGACAGGGCAATCACCCCTCCACTTT
few	TRBJ2-2	TRBV7-8	.	CASSFSLQENTGELFF	TGTGCCAGCAGCTTCTCTCTCCAGGAAAACACCGGGGAGCTGTTTTTT
few	TRBJ2-3	TRBV5-1	TRBD2	CASSYERGSTDTQYF	TGCGCCAGCAGCTATGAGCGGGGGAGCACAGATACGCAGTATTTT
few	TRBJ2-5	TRBV6-1	TRBD2	CASKSLRGGQETQYF	TGTGCCAGCAAATCGCTGCGGGGAGGGCAAGAGACCCAGTACTTC
many	TRBJ2-3	TRBV12-3/TRBV12-4	.	CASSFGPDTQYF	TGTGCCAGCAGTTTTGGCCCAGATACGCAGTATTTT
.	TRBJ1-4	TRBV3-1	TRBD1	CASSQSLTGGLYEKLFF	TGTGCCAGCAGCCAATCACTAACAGGGGGCCTTTATGAAAAACTGTTTTTT
many	TRBJ1-3	TRBV7-2	.	CASSLTRTAGNTIYF	TGTGCCAGCAGCTTAACACGGACGGCCGGAAACACCATATATTTT
many	TRBJ2-3	TRBV2	TRBD1	CASIRQGSTSTDTQYF	TGTGCCAGCATTCGACAGGGATCTACTAGCACAGATACGCAGTATTTT